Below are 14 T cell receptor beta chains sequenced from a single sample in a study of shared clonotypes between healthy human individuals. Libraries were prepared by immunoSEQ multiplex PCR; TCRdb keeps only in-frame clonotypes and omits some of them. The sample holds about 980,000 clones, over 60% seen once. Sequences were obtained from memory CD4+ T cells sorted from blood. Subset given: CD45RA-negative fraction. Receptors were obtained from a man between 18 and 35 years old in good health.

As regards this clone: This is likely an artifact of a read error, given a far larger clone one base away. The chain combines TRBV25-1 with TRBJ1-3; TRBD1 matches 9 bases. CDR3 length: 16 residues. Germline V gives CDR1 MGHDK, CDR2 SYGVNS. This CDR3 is CTSSPTTGGYGNTIYF. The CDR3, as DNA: TGTACCAGCAGCCCCACGACAGGGGGATATGGAAACACCATATATTTT.

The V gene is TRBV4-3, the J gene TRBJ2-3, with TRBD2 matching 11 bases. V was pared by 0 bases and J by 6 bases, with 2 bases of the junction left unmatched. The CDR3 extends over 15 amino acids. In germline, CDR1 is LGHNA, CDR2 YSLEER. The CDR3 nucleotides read TGCGCCAGCAGCCAAGAACTAGCGGGAGCGGATACGCAGTATTTT. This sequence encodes CASSQELAGADTQYF.

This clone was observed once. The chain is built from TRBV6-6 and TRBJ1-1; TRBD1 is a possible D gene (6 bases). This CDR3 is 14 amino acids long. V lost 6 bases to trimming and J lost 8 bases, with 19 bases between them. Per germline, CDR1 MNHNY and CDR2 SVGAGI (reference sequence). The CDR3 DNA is TGTGCCAGCAGCCCCGGCGCAGGACAGTACGAAGCTTTCTTT. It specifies CASSPGAGQYEAFF.

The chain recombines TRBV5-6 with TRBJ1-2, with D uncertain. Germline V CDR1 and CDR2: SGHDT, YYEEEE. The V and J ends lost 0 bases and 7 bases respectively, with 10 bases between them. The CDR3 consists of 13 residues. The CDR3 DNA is TGTGCCAGCAGCTTGGGGCAATTAGCTGGCTACACCTTC. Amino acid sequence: CASSLGQLAGYTF.

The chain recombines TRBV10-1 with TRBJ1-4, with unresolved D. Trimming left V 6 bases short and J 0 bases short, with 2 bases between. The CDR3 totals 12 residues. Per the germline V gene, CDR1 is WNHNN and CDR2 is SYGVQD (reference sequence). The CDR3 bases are TGCGCCAGCAGAGCAACTAATGAAAAACTGTTTTTT. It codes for CASRATNEKLFF.

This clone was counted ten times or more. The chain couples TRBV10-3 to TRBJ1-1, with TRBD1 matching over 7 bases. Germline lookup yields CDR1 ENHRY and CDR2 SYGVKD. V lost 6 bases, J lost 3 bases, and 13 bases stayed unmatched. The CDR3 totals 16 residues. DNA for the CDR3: TGTGCCATCAGCCTAGACAGGGTCGGTAGGGACACTGAAGCTTTCTTT. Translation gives CAISLDRVGRDTEAFF.

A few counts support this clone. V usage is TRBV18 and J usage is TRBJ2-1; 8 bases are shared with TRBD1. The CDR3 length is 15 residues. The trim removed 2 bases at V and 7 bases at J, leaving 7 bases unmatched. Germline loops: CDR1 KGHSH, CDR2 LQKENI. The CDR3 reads CASSPALGQVNEQFF. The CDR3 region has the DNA TGTGCCAGCTCACCAGCACTGGGACAGGTAAATGAGCAGTTCTTC.

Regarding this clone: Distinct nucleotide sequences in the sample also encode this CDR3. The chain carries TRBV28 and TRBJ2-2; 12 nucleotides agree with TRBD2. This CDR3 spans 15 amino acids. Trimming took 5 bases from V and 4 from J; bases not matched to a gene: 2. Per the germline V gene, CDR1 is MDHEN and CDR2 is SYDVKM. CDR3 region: CASSPGLAGTGELFF. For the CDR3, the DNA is TGTGCCAGCAGTCCGGGACTAGCGGGCACCGGGGAGCTGTTTTTT.

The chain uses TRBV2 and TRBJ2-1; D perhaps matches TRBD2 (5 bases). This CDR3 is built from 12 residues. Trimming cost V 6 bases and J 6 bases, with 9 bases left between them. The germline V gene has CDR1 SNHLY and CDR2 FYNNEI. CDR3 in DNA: TGTGCCAGCAGCTACACTAGCAATGAGCAGTTCTTC. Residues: CASSYTSNEQFF.

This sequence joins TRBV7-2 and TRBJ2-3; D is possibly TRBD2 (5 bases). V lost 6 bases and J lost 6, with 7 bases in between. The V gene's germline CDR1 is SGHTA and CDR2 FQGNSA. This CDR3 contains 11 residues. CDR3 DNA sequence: TGTGCCAGCAGGCCGGGGGATACGCAGTATTTT. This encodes CASRPGDTQYF.

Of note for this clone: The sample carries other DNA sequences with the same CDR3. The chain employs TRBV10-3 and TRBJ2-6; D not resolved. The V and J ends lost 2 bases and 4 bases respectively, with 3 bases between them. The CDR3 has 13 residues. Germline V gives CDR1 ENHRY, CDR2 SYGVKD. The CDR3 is CAISETGANVLTF. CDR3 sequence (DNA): TGTGCCATCAGTGAGACAGGGGCCAACGTCCTGACTTTC.

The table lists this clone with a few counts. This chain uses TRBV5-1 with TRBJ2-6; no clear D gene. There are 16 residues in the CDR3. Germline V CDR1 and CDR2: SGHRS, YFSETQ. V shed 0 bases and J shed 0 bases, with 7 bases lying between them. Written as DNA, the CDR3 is TGCGCCAGCAGCTTGGAAGCCTACTCTGGGGCCAACGTCCTGACTTTC. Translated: CASSLEAYSGANVLTF.

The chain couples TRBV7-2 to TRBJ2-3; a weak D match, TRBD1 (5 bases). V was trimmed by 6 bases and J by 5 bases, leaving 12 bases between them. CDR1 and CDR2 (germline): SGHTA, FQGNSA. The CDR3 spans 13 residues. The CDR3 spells CASRPLGVDTQYF. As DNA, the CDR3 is TGTGCCAGCAGACCCCTAGGGGTAGATACGCAGTATTTT.

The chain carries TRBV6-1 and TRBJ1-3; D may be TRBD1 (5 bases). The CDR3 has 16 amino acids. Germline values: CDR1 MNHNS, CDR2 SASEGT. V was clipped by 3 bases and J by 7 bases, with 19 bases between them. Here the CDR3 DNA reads TGTGCCAGCAGTGAGCCCACCGACGGGGCGAGGAACACCATATATTTT. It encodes CASSEPTDGARNTIYF.